This TCR beta chain was captured in a study of T cell clones after liver transplantation. The repertoire was sequenced with immunoSEQ multiplex PCR; TCRdb's copy has only in-frame clones and lacks some. The sample includes about 74,000 clones, over 70% seen only once; the top ten take less than 0.65%. The V gene end was trimmed by 4 bases and the J gene end by 2 bases; junction bases not matched to a gene: 12. CDR1 and CDR2 from the germline V gene are SGDLS and YYNGEE. The CDR3 is 17 amino acids. This sequence joins TRBV9 and TRBJ1-3; TRBD1 matches 7 bases. This receptor was taken from a human donor who received a liver transplant. Sequencing used CD4+ T cells from blood, obtained before liver transplant. For the CDR3, the DNA is TGTGCCAGCAGCCCCCGGGGAGGGGGCTTCGCTGGAAACACCATATATTTT. This gives the protein CASSPRGGGFAGNTIYF. Together with reference TRBV9 and TRBJ1-3, the CDR3 gives the full variable domain: DSGVTQTPKHLITATGQRVTLRCSPRSGDLSVYWYQQSLDQGLQFLIQYYNGEERAKGNILERFSAQQFPDLHSELNLSSLELGDSALYFCASSPRGGGFAGNTIYFGEGSWLTVV.